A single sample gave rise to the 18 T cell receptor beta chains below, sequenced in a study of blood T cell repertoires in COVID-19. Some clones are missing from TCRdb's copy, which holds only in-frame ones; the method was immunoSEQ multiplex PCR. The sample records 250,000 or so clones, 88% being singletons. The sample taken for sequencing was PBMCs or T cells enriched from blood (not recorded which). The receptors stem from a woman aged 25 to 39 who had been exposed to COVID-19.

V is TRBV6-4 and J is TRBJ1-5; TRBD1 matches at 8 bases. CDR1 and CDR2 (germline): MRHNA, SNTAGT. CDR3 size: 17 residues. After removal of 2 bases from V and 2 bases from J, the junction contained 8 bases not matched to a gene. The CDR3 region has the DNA TGTGCCAGCAGTGACCCAGGGGGCCCGGAATGCAATCAGCCCCAGCATTTT. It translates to CASSDPGGPECNQPQHF.

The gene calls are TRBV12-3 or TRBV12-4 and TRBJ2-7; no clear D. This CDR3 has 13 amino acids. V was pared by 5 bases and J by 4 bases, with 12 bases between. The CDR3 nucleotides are TGTGCCAGCAGTCGTCAGCGCGAATACGAGCAGTACTTC. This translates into CASSRQREYEQYF.

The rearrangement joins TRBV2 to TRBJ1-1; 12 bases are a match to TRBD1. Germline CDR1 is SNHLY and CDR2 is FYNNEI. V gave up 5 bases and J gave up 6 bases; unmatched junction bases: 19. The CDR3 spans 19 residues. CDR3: CASSQHTPGQGALMPEAFF. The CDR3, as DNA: TGTGCCAGCAGTCAACACACACCGGGACAGGGGGCGCTTATGCCTGAAGCTTTCTTT.

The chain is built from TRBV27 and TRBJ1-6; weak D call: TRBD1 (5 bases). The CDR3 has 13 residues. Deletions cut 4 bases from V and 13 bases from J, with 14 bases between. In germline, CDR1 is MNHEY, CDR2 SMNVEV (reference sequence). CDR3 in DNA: TGTGCCAGCAGTTGGGACTTAACATACCCCCTCCACTTT. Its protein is CASSWDLTYPLHF.

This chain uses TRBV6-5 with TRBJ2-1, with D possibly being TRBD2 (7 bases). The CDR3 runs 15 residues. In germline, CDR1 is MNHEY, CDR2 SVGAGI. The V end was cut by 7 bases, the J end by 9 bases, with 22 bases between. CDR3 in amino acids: CASKLLVGGQGEQFF. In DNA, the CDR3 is TGTGCCAGCAAACTCCTGGTGGGGGGGCAGGGTGAGCAGTTCTTC.

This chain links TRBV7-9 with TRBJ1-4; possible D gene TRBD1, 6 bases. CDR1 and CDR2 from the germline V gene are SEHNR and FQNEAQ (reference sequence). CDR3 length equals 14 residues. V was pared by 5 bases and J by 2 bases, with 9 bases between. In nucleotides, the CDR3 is TGTGCCAGCAGCCACAGGGTCACTAATGAAAAACTGTTTTTT. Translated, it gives CASSHRVTNEKLFF. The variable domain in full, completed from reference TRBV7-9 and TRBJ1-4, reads DTGVSQNPRHKITKRGQNVTFRCDPISEHNRLYWYRQTLGQGPEFLTYFQNEAQLEKSRLLSDRFSAERPKGSFSTLEIQRTEQGDSAMYLCASSHRVTNEKLFFGSGTQLSVL.

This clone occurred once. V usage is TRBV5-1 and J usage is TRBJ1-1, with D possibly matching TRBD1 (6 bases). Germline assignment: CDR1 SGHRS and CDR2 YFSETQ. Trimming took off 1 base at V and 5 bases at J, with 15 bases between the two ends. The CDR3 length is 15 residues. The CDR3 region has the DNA TGCGCCAGCAGCTTGTCTGGACAGCGGGGAACTGAAGCTTTCTTT. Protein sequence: CASSLSGQRGTEAFF.

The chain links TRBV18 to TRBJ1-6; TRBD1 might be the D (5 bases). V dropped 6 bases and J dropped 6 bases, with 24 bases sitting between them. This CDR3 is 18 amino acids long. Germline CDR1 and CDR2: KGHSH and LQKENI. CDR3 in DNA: TGTGCCAGCTCGATTAAGGCGGGGGAACCAGCCTTTAATTCACCCCTCCACTTT. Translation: CASSIKAGEPAFNSPLHF.

CDR3 residues: CASSTTGGRANEKLFF. In DNA, the CDR3 is TGCGCCAGCAGCACAACAGGGGGGAGAGCTAATGAAAAACTGTTTTTT. The V and J genes are TRBV5-1 and TRBJ1-4, with 8 bases that match TRBD1. The CDR3 has 16 residues. Trimming cost V 4 bases and J 3 bases; bases outside gene matches: 8. Germline loops: CDR1 SGHRS, CDR2 YFSETQ.

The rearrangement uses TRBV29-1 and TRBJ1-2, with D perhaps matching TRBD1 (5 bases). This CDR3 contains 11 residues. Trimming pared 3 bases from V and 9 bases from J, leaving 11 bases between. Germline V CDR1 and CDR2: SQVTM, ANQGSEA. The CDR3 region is CSVDRAYSYTF. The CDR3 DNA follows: TGCAGCGTTGACAGGGCGTATAGCTACACCTTC.

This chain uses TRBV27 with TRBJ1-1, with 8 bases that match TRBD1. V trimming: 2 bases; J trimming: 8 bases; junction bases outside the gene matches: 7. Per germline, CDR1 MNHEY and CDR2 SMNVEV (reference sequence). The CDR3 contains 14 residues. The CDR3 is CASSLQGAGGEAFF. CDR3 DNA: TGTGCCAGCAGTTTACAGGGGGCCGGTGGGGAAGCTTTCTTT.

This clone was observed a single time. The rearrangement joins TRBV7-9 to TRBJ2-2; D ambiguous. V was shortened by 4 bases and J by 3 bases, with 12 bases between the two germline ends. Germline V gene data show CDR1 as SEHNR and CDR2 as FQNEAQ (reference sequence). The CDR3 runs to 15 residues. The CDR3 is CASSSPQRDTGELFF. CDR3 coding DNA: TGTGCCAGCAGCTCGCCCCAGCGTGACACCGGGGAGCTGTTTTTT. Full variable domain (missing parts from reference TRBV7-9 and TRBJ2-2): DTGVSQNPRHKITKRGQNVTFRCDPISEHNRLYWYRQTLGQGPEFLTYFQNEAQLEKSRLLSDRFSAERPKGSFSTLEIQRTEQGDSAMYLCASSSPQRDTGELFFGEGSRLTVL.

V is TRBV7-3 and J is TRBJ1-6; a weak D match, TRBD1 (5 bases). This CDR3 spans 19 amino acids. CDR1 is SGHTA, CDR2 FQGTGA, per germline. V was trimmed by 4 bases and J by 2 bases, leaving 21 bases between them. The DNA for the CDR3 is TGTGCCAGCAGCTCCACGACAGTCCCCCAAGGAACCTATAATTCACCCCTCCACTTT. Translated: CASSSTTVPQGTYNSPLHF.

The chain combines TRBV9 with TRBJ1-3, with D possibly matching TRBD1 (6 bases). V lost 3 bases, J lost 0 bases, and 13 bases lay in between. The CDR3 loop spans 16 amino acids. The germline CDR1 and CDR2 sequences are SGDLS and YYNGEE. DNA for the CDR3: TGTGCCAGCAGCGACACGGACAGATCCTCTGGAAACACCATATATTTT. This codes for CASSDTDRSSGNTIYF.

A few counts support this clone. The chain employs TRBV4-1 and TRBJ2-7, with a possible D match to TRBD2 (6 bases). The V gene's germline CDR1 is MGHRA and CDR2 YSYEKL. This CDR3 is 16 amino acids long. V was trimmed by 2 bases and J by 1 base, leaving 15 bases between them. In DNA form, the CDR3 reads TGCGCCAGCAGCCAATCGCCGGGAGTGCCGTCCTACGAGCAGTACTTC. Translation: CASSQSPGVPSYEQYF.

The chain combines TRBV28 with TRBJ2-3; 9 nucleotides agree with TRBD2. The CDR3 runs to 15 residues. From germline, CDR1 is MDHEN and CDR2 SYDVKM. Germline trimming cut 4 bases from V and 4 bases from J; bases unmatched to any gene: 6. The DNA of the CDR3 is TGTGCCAGCAGTTCCGGGACTAGCATTTCAGATACGCAGTATTTT. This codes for CASSSGTSISDTQYF.

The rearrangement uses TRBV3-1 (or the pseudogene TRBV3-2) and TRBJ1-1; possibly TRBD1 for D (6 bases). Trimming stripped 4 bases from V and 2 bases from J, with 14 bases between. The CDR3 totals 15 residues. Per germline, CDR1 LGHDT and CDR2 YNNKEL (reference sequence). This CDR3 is CASSPIAGGNTEAFF. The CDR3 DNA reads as TGTGCCAGCAGCCCAATTGCGGGGGGCAACACTGAAGCTTTCTTT.

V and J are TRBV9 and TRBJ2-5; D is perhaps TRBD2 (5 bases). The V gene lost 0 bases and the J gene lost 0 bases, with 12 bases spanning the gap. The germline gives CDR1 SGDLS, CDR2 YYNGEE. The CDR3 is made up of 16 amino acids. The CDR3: CASSVGVGEYQETQYF. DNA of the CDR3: TGTGCCAGCAGCGTAGGCGTCGGGGAGTACCAAGAGACCCAGTACTTC. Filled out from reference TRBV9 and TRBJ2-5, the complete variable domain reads DSGVTQTPKHLITATGQRVTLRCSPRSGDLSVYWYQQSLDQGLQFLIQYYNGEERAKGNILERFSAQQFPDLHSELNLSSLELGDSALYFCASSVGVGEYQETQYFGPGTRLLVL.